These 27 T cell receptor beta chains share one sample of origin, sequenced in a study of T cell changes during pregnancy in multiple sclerosis. Clones were sequenced by immunoSEQ multiplex PCR, and TCRdb holds only the in-frame ones, with some missing. The sample holds 130,000 or so clones; 90% to 98% are singletons and the top ten take 0.44%. Sequenced material: peripheral blood, taken after pregnancy. These receptors were collected from a female donor with multiple sclerosis, enrolled in a pregnancy study.

This chain connects TRBV4-1 to TRBJ2-7; D may be TRBD1 (5 bases). With 4 bases removed from V and 4 bases from J, the gap between germline ends came to 17 bases. The CDR3 runs to 15 residues. Germline V gene sequence: CDR1 MGHRA, CDR2 YSYEKL. The CDR3 DNA follows: TGCGCCAGCAGCCGCCCAGAGACAGTTGAATACGAGCAGTACTTC. Its protein is CASSRPETVEYEQYF.

This chain links TRBV7-9 with TRBJ2-5; 8 nucleotides align to TRBD2. The germline gives CDR1 SEHNR, CDR2 FQNEAQ (reference sequence). Germline trimming cut 4 bases from V and 4 bases from J; bases unmatched to any gene: 5. CDR3 length: 14 amino acids. CDR3 coding DNA: TGTGCCAGCAGCTCGGGACTAGTGGGAGAGACCCAGTACTTC. The encoded protein is CASSSGLVGETQYF.

The count of this clone is one. The rearrangement links TRBV5-4 to TRBJ2-3; 15 bases map to TRBD2. This CDR3 has 18 residues. Germline V gene data show CDR1 as SGHNT and CDR2 as YYREEE (reference sequence). V shed 2 bases, J shed 1 base, and the junction held 5 bases outside the gene matches. CDR3 protein: CASSLPGLAGGGTDTQYF. CDR3 in DNA: TGTGCCAGCAGCTTACCCGGACTAGCGGGAGGGGGCACAGATACGCAGTATTTT. The full variable domain, in which reference TRBV5-4 and TRBJ2-3 provide the parts outside the CDR3, is ETGVTQSPTHLIKTRGQQVTLRCSSQSGHNTVSWYQQALGQGPQFIFQYYREEENGRGNFPPRFSGLQFPNYSSELNVNALELDDSALYLCASSLPGLAGGGTDTQYFGPGTRLTVL.

This chain joins TRBV5-6 and TRBJ2-4; D remains unclear. Germline V gene sequence: CDR1 SGHDT, CDR2 YYEEEE. This CDR3 contains 15 residues. V lost 3 bases to trimming and J lost 1 base, with 11 bases between them. The CDR3 loop is CASSSGLMAKNIQYF. The DNA of the CDR3 is TGTGCCAGCAGCTCTGGGCTTATGGCCAAAAACATTCAGTACTTC.

This chain joins TRBV10-3 and TRBJ1-2; the match to TRBD1 covers 9 bases. The J segment lost 6 bases and the V segment lost 7 bases, leaving 6 bases of the junction unmatched. This CDR3 region has 13 residues. Germline CDR1 reads ENHRY; CDR2 reads SYGVKD. The DNA for the CDR3 is TGTGCCATCACCCCGGGACAGGGAGATGGCTACACCTTC. The encoded protein is CAITPGQGDGYTF.

This chain links TRBV19 with TRBJ1-5; TRBD1 matches 11 bases. Germline V gene data show CDR1 as LNHDA and CDR2 as SQIVND (reference sequence). J lost 6 bases, V lost 4 bases, and 8 bases had no gene match. The CDR3 extends over 16 amino acids. CDR3 in amino acids: CASSTPGTGGGQPQHF. CDR3 nucleotide sequence: TGTGCCAGTAGTACCCCAGGGACAGGGGGTGGTCAGCCCCAGCATTTT.

The gene calls are TRBV18 and TRBJ2-7; TRBD2 matches at 14 bases. J gave up 3 bases and V 4 bases, and 5 bases lay outside the gene matches. Germline loops: CDR1 KGHSH, CDR2 LQKENI. The CDR3 is made up of 16 amino acids. The CDR3 DNA follows: TGTGCCAGCTCACTAGGACTAGCGGGAGGTCGCTACGAGCAGTACTTC. Protein: CASSLGLAGGRYEQYF.

The chain carries TRBV5-3 and TRBJ1-5; maybe TRBD1 (5 bases). TRBV5-3 is treated as an ORF (open reading frame) with a function not yet certain. V was shortened by 0 bases and J by 1 base, with 8 bases between the two germline ends. CDR3 size: 15 residues. Here the CDR3 reads CARSLVRGSNQPQHF. Written as DNA, the CDR3 is TGTGCCAGAAGCTTGGTACGGGGGAGCAATCAGCCCCAGCATTTT.

CDR3 DNA sequence: TGTGCCAGCAGTAGGACATACAGCTCCTACGAGCAGTACTTC. Residues: CASSRTYSSYEQYF. The chain has TRBV6-5 and TRBJ2-7, with D perhaps TRBD1 (5 bases). The CDR3 covers 14 residues. V dropped 5 bases and J dropped 0 bases, with 11 bases sitting between them. CDR1 MNHEY and CDR2 SVGAGI come from the germline V gene.

The chain is built from TRBV5-8 and TRBJ2-1, with 8 bases that match TRBD2. V shed 5 bases and J 6 bases; nucleotides not matched to a gene: 7. Germline CDR1 SGHTS, CDR2 YDEGEE. This CDR3 has 14 residues. The CDR3 region has the DNA TGTGCCAGCAGAGCAGCGGGAGAACCCAATGAGCAGTTCTTC. Translation: CASRAAGEPNEQFF.

The J gene is TRBJ2-2, the V gene TRBV19; 7 nucleotides line up with TRBD2. The CDR3 consists of 16 residues. Germline V gene lookup returns CDR1 LNHDA and CDR2 SQIVND (reference sequence). The junction had 10 bases not matched to a gene; V was cut back by 5 bases and J by 4 bases. CDR3 in amino acids: CASSPTGGRGTGELFF. The CDR3 coding sequence is TGTGCCAGTAGTCCAACGGGGGGTCGGGGCACCGGGGAGCTGTTTTTT. The entire variable domain, with the rest obtained from reference TRBV19 and TRBJ2-2, is as follows: DGGITQSPKYLFRKEGQNVTLSCEQNLNHDAMYWYRQDPGQGLRLIYYSQIVNDFQKGDIAEGYSVSREKKESFPLTVTSAQKNPTAFYLCASSPTGGRGTGELFFGEGSRLTVL.

The chain employs TRBV10-1 and TRBJ2-7, with a tentative D call TRBD2 (6 bases). The ends were cut back, 2 bases at V and 4 bases at J, with 18 bases in the middle. The CDR3 is made up of 16 amino acids. Per the germline V gene, CDR1 is WNHNN and CDR2 is SYGVQD (reference sequence). The CDR3 reads CASSEGGGFCRYEQYF. CDR3 DNA sequence: TGCGCCAGCAGTGAGGGGGGAGGTTTTTGTCGGTACGAGCAGTACTTC.

J is TRBJ1-2 and V is TRBV5-1, with 7 bases lining up with TRBD1. J lost 1 base, V lost 2 bases, and 5 bases had no gene match. This CDR3 comprises 15 residues. CDR1 is SGHRS, CDR2 YFSETQ, per germline. The CDR3 DNA is TGCGCCAGCAGCTTCGGCAGGGGGATTAACTATGGCTACACCTTC. This gives the protein CASSFGRGINYGYTF.

This chain connects TRBV7-9 to TRBJ2-3, with D tentatively TRBD2 (5 bases). Germline CDR1 and CDR2: SEHNR and FQNEAQ (reference sequence). CDR3 length: 14 amino acids. Trimming cost V 4 bases and J 3 bases, with 11 bases left between them. The CDR3 coding sequence is TGTGCCAGCAGCTCCCCCGGGGTGACAGATACGCAGTATTTT. This codes for CASSSPGVTDTQYF.

The chain links TRBV6-5 to TRBJ1-5; D is unclear. The CDR3 is 13 residues long. The V and J ends lost 2 bases and 9 bases respectively, with 11 bases between them. CDR1 is MNHEY and CDR2 is SVGAGI in the germline V gene. The DNA for the CDR3 is TGTGCCAGCAGTTACCTCGTTTTTTGGCCCCAGCATTTT. It codes for CASSYLVFWPQHF.

The chain uses TRBV7-6 and TRBJ2-7, with D perhaps matching TRBD1 (6 bases). The V end lost 5 bases, the J end lost 3 bases, and 11 bases lay between the germline ends. Germline CDR1 is SGHVS and CDR2 is FNYEAQ. The CDR3 has 13 residues. CDR3 sequence: CASSPGHGYEQYF. As DNA, the CDR3 is TGTGCCAGCAGCCCGGGACATGGCTACGAGCAGTACTTC.

The chain is built from TRBV6-5 and TRBJ1-2; 12 bases match TRBD1. The CDR3 covers 15 residues. CDR1 is MNHEY, CDR2 SVGAGI, per germline. V lost 6 bases, J lost 7 bases, and 9 bases stayed unmatched. CDR3 amino acids: CASSAGQGASVGYTF. The CDR3 DNA follows: TGTGCCAGCAGCGCGGGACAGGGGGCTTCCGTTGGCTACACCTTC.

This chain uses TRBV5-1 with TRBJ2-7; a possible D gene is TRBD2 (6 bases). The CDR3 sequence is 12 residues long. V gave up 2 bases and J gave up 6 bases, with 9 bases separating them. CDR1 and CDR2 (germline): SGHRS, YFSETQ. CDR3: CASSFGSGEQYF. DNA of the CDR3: TGCGCCAGCAGCTTTGGTAGCGGCGAGCAGTACTTC.

The chain couples TRBV6-5 to TRBJ2-2; D gene unclear. V was shortened by 6 bases and J by 1 base, with 12 bases between the two germline ends. Looked up from germline, CDR1 is MNHEY and CDR2 is SVGAGI. This CDR3 has 15 amino acids. The CDR3 region has the DNA TGTGCCAGCAGCTACGCCCCACAGAACACCGGGGAGCTGTTTTTT. Amino acid sequence: CASSYAPQNTGELFF.

V is TRBV5-1 and J is TRBJ2-7; D is possibly TRBD2 (6 bases). Between the trimmed V and J ends, which lost 3 bases and 5 bases, there was a span of 15 bases. The CDR3 totals 14 residues. Germline CDR1 SGHRS, CDR2 YFSETQ. The CDR3: CASSYDGSFNEQYF. DNA of the CDR3: TGCGCCAGCAGCTATGACGGGAGTTTTAACGAGCAGTACTTC.

The chain joins TRBV7-9 to TRBJ2-1; D is uncertain. From germline, CDR1 is SEHNR and CDR2 FQNEAQ (reference sequence). This CDR3 has 12 amino acids. V was trimmed by 2 bases and J by 8 bases, leaving 7 bases between them. The chain's CDR3 is CASSLFADEQFF. In nucleotides, the CDR3 is TGTGCCAGCAGCTTATTTGCGGATGAGCAGTTCTTC.

The rearrangement joins TRBV25-1 to TRBJ2-1, with 9 bases aligning to TRBD2. V was clipped by 3 bases and J by 8 bases; unmatched bases: 11. The germline gives CDR1 MGHDK, CDR2 SYGVNS. This CDR3 spans 16 amino acids. CDR3 DNA: TGTGCCAGCAGTGACCATACCGGGACTAGCTTGGATGAGCAGTTCTTC. Translated, it gives CASSDHTGTSLDEQFF.

The genes are TRBV2 and TRBJ2-7, with D perhaps matching TRBD1 (6 bases). V lost 3 bases and J lost 5, with 20 bases in between. There are 16 residues in the CDR3. Germline-derived CDR1 and CDR2 are SNHLY and FYNNEI. The DNA for the CDR3 is TGTGCCAGCAGTGACCCCCCGGACAGCCGAGGGAACGAGCAGTACTTC. It translates to CASSDPPDSRGNEQYF.

This chain uses TRBV5-1 with TRBJ1-4, with D hard to call. Per the germline V gene, CDR1 is SGHRS and CDR2 is YFSETQ. This CDR3 comprises 14 residues. V was clipped by 4 bases and J by 8 bases, with 15 bases between them. The CDR3 nucleotides read TGCGCCAGCAGCCCCGGCGGAGTGGCGGAAAAACTGTTTTTT. The encoded protein is CASSPGGVAEKLFF.

A word on this clone: The same CDR3 is also encoded by other DNA sequences in this sample. The rearrangement joins TRBV5-5 to TRBJ2-7, with D uncertain. Germline-derived CDR1 and CDR2 are SGHKS and YYEKEE (reference sequence). Trimming took 0 bases from V and 2 from J, leaving 9 bases between them. The CDR3 has 14 residues. Here the CDR3 reads CASSLGAGPYEQYF. CDR3 bases: TGTGCCAGCAGCTTGGGGGCAGGCCCCTACGAGCAGTACTTC.

The V call is TRBV2, the J call TRBJ2-2, with TRBD2 as a possible D gene (6 bases). V was clipped by 6 bases and J by 8 bases, with 13 bases between them. There are 13 residues in the CDR3. CDR1 is SNHLY and CDR2 is FYNNEI in the germline V gene. The CDR3 here is CASSWRGRGELFF. The CDR3 coding sequence is TGTGCCAGCAGCTGGAGGGGTAGGGGGGAGCTGTTTTTT. The complete variable domain, with remaining parts taken from reference TRBV2 and TRBJ2-2, reads EPEVTQTPSHQVTQMGQEVILRCVPISNHLYFYWYRQILGQKVEFLVSFYNNEISEKSEIFDDQFSVERPDGSNFTLKIRSTKLEDSAMYFCASSWRGRGELFFGEGSRLTVL.

V usage is TRBV28 and J usage is TRBJ2-7; tentatively, D is TRBD1 (5 bases). Trimming stripped 3 bases from V and 0 bases from J, with 12 bases between. CDR3 size: 15 residues. Germline CDR1 MDHEN, CDR2 SYDVKM. Here the CDR3 DNA reads TGTGCCAGCAGTTTGCAGGGTTGGAGCTCCTACGAGCAGTACTTC. This encodes CASSLQGWSSYEQYF. The whole variable domain, remainder taken from reference TRBV28 and TRBJ2-7, is DVKVTQSSRYLVKRTGEKVFLECVQDMDHENMFWYRQDPGLGLRLIYFSYDVKMKEKGDIPEGYSVSREKKERFSLILESASTNQTSMYLCASSLQGWSSYEQYFGPGTRLTVT.